This T cell receptor (beta chain) stems from a study of blood T cell repertoires in COVID-19. V lost 3 bases to trimming and J lost 5 bases, with 4 bases between them. This CDR3 region has 12 residues. Produced via immunoSEQ multiplex PCR; TCRdb's table is partial and in-frame only. This sample yields about 300,000 clones, of which approximately 89% are seen a single time; 2.9% belongs to the top ten. This clone turned up a few times. Other DNA sequences within the sample encode an identical CDR3. This TCR came from a woman aged 50 to 60 who had been exposed to COVID-19. The V gene is TRBV12-3 or TRBV12-4, the J gene TRBJ1-4; D gene unclear. The sequenced sample was PBMCs or T cells enriched from blood (not recorded which). The CDR3 loop reads CASSFRNEKLFF. DNA for the CDR3: TGTGCCAGCAGTTTTCGGAATGAAAAACTGTTTTTT.